A single T cell receptor beta chain is shown here with its context. The germline gives CDR1 MDHEN, CDR2 SYDVKM. This CDR3 is built from 14 residues. The V gene lost 6 bases and the J gene lost 5 bases, with 14 bases spanning the gap. Using immunoSEQ multiplex PCR, the repertoire was profiled, and TCRdb retains in-frame clones only, with some absent. This table holds 150,000 to 200,000 clones, 75% to 90% found once. This sample is part of a study of blood T cell repertoires in COVID-19. The source is a woman in her seventies with COVID-19, enrolled during active disease. Sequenced input: peripheral blood. The chain uses TRBV28 and TRBJ2-1; D not certain. The CDR3 loop reads CASSKPTGNNEQFF. The CDR3 nucleotides are TGTGCCAGCAGCAAACCCACTGGTAACAATGAGCAGTTCTTC.